Below, 3 T cell receptor beta chains from the same sample are listed, as sequenced in a study of T cells in Graves' hyperthyroidism and ophthalmopathy. Regions amplified from RNA transcripts were the TCR beta CDR3 regions. The HTBI primer set drove a first-round RT-PCR of the TCR CDR3. TCRdb analysed the multiplex PCR reads with MiXCR anew, one entry per CDR3 protein. In the table there are more than 450,000 distinct CDR3 sequences, nearly 20% of which are singletons. Sequenced material: blood. The receptors originated from a man between 40 and 49 years old with Graves' ophthalmopathy.

This clonotype was counted a few times. This chain joins TRBV19 and TRBJ1-2; TRBD1 matches at 8 bases. V lost 6 bases and J lost 3; bases outside the gene matches: 0. Germline-derived CDR1 and CDR2 are LNHDA and SQIVND (reference sequence). The CDR3 length is 12 residues. DNA for the CDR3: TGTGCCAGTAGGACAGGGGACTATGGCTACACCTTC. Protein sequence: CASRTGDYGYTF.

The chain combines TRBV18 with TRBJ1-1, with D possibly being TRBD1 (6 bases). V was pared by 2 bases and J by 2 bases, with 12 bases between. This CDR3 comprises 15 residues. Looked up from germline, CDR1 is KGHSH and CDR2 is LQKENI. CDR3 DNA: TGTGCCAGCTCACCAAATTCACAGGGTAACACTGAAGCTTTCTTT. Protein sequence: CASSPNSQGNTEAFF.

This clonotype was counted a few times. The chain joins TRBV5-1 to TRBJ2-3; no firm D call. CDR1 SGHRS and CDR2 YFSETQ come from the germline V gene. This CDR3 is 15 amino acids long. Trimming left V 4 bases short and J 3 bases short, with 15 bases between. CDR3 coding DNA: TGCGCCAGCAGCGGAGACCCTACGAGGACAGATACGCAGTATTTT. This gives the protein CASSGDPTRTDTQYF.